This T cell receptor beta chain was recovered during a study of cytomegalovirus exposure and HLA in healthy donors. Study findings and constraints: Other equally common chains were less clonally expanded than HLA-associated TCR beta chains, a later analysis showed. Many donors shared some public TCRs, even though most TCR sequences were rare. Reports state that TCR beta sequences accurately predicted most subjects' HLA-A and HLA-B alleles.

In the PCR, 60 Vbeta and 13 Jbeta primers were used. Per the original data handling: Roughly 12 million shared chains were among approximately 87 million unique TCR beta chains counted in a later analysis. The method was immunoSEQ multiplex PCR; TCRdb's version includes in-frame clones alone and lacks a portion of them. V, J and clone size are taken as reported in that table, and D and trimming were inferred from the DNA itself. This sample carries 150,000 or so clones, roughly 80% of them seen once, and the ten largest clones take around 9.1%. Germline-derived CDR1 and CDR2 are MNHEY and SMNVEV (reference sequence). CDR3 length equals 15 residues. The ends lost 3 bases at V and 2 bases at J; junction bases unmatched: 5. On this clone itself: As yet, its antigen is unknown.

The chain carries TRBV27 and TRBJ2-7; TRBD1 matches 9 bases. Source material: PBMCs. The clonotype was recovered from a male donor in good health and CMV-seropositive. CDR3 DNA: TGTGCCAGCAGTTTTCAGGACAGGGGTGCCTACGAGCAGTACTTC. Translating it yields CASSFQDRGAYEQYF.